Below are 19 T cell receptor beta chains sequenced from a single sample in a study of long-term antiretroviral therapy in people with HIV. Running of the v3.0 immunoSEQ assay took place at survey level. Profiling relied on immunoSEQ multiplex PCR, and the TCRdb table lists in-frame clones only, not all of them. The table has about 34,000 clones, around 79% seen once; the top ten hold more than 3%. The input for sequencing was unsorted PBMCs, taken 1.9 years after starting antiretroviral therapy. Source of these receptors: a man between 18 and 35 years old with HIV.

The CDR3 spells CASTNTLEMNTEAFF. CDR3 bases: TGTGCCAGCACCAATACACTCGAGATGAACACTGAAGCTTTCTTT. The chain employs TRBV28 and TRBJ1-1; D gene unclear. The CDR3 is 15 residues long. The germline V gene has CDR1 MDHEN and CDR2 SYDVKM. Trimming cost V 7 bases and J 0 bases, with 15 bases left between them.

The V call is TRBV29-1, the J call TRBJ1-2; a possible D gene is TRBD1 (5 bases). CDR1 is SQVTM, CDR2 ANQGSEA, per germline. This CDR3 region has 12 residues. Trimming took 4 bases from V and 4 from J, leaving 10 bases between them. The CDR3 sequence: CSVGWGGYGYTF. DNA for the CDR3: TGCAGCGTTGGGTGGGGGGGCTATGGCTACACCTTC.

The count of this clone is one. This sequence joins TRBV11-3 and TRBJ2-1; weak D call: TRBD1 (6 bases). The germline V gene encodes CDR1 SGHNT and CDR2 YENEEA. The CDR3 contains 17 residues. Between the trimmed V and J ends, which lost 8 bases and 1 base, there was a span of 21 bases. The CDR3 DNA sequence: TGTGCCAGCTCACCCAAACAGGGCAAAGGGTCCTACAATGAGCAGTTCTTC. Its protein is CASSPKQGKGSYNEQFF.

This clone was found a few times. This chain connects TRBV27 to TRBJ2-2, with D unclear. The CDR3 totals 13 residues. Trimming pared 5 bases from V and 1 base from J, leaving 5 bases between. Looked up from germline, CDR1 is MNHEY and CDR2 is SMNVEV (reference sequence). The CDR3 DNA is TGTGCCAGCAGTCCCGAGAACACCGGGGAGCTGTTTTTT. Translated, it gives CASSPENTGELFF.

The chain joins TRBV6-1 to TRBJ1-6; D is unclear. The CDR3 spans 13 residues. Germline CDR1 reads MNHNS; CDR2 reads SASEGT. V lost 4 bases to trimming and J lost 7 bases, with 8 bases between them. The CDR3 nucleotides read TGTGCCAGCAGTGCTGAGAACAATTCACCCCTCCACTTT. Residues: CASSAENNSPLHF.

Concerning this clone itself: At one boundary the junction diverges from the germline segment, which might be a read error. V gene TRBV19 combines with J gene TRBJ2-3; D is unclear. This CDR3 is 12 amino acids long. Per germline, CDR1 LNHDA and CDR2 SQIVND (reference sequence). CDR3 residues: CASRIGRDTQYF. The CDR3 DNA reads as TGTGCCAGTAGGATAGGACGGGATACGCAGTATTTT.

V is TRBV2 and J is TRBJ1-1; tentative D call: TRBD1 (5 bases). V lost 4 bases to trimming and J lost 2 bases, with 11 bases between them. This CDR3 contains 14 residues. From germline, CDR1 is SNHLY and CDR2 FYNNEI. The CDR3 DNA is TGTGCCAGCAGTGTAGAAGGGGAAAACACTGAAGCTTTCTTT. Translating it yields CASSVEGENTEAFF. The complete variable domain, with remaining parts taken from reference TRBV2 and TRBJ1-1, reads EPEVTQTPSHQVTQMGQEVILRCVPISNHLYFYWYRQILGQKVEFLVSFYNNEISEKSEIFDDQFSVERPDGSNFTLKIRSTKLEDSAMYFCASSVEGENTEAFFGQGTRLTVV.

This chain connects TRBV7-2 to TRBJ1-2; perhaps TRBD1 as D (5 bases). Trimming cost V 0 bases and J 0 bases, with 11 bases left between them. Germline V gene data show CDR1 as SGHTA and CDR2 as FQGNSA. CDR3 length equals 16 residues. CDR3 in DNA: TGTGCCAGCAGCTTAGCTTCGGGGACCCCTAACTATGGCTACACCTTC. Translating gives CASSLASGTPNYGYTF.

This rearrangement joins TRBV30 to TRBJ1-5; no firm D call. Trimming removed 1 base at V and 7 bases at J, with 11 bases between. Germline CDR1 GTSNPN, CDR2 SVGIG (reference sequence). The CDR3 contains 13 residues. The CDR3 DNA reads TGTGCCTGGAGTGAAACCACGGGGCAGCCCCAGCATTTT. It encodes CAWSETTGQPQHF.

This clone was recorded only once. The V call is TRBV7-9, the J call TRBJ1-3; tentative D call: TRBD1 (6 bases). The V and J ends lost 5 bases and 0 bases respectively, with 8 bases between them. This CDR3 spans 14 amino acids. CDR1 SEHNR and CDR2 FQNEAQ come from the germline V gene (reference sequence). The CDR3 coding sequence is TGTGCCAGCAGCCAAGGGGGCTCTGGAAACACCATATATTTT. Protein sequence: CASSQGGSGNTIYF.

This clone appeared once. The rearrangement uses TRBV11-3 and TRBJ2-3; D not certain. CDR3 length: 13 amino acids. CDR1 and CDR2 from the germline V gene are SGHNT and YENEEA. Trimming pared 3 bases from V and 6 bases from J, leaving 10 bases between. The CDR3, as DNA: TGTGCCAGCAGCTTGGGTCTGGAGGATACGCAGTATTTT. As protein: CASSLGLEDTQYF.

The V call is TRBV9, the J call TRBJ2-5, with 7 positions matching TRBD1. V trimming: 4 bases; J trimming: 2 bases; junction bases outside the gene matches: 8. Germline lookup yields CDR1 SGDLS and CDR2 YYNGEE. The CDR3 sequence is 15 residues long. The CDR3 sequence: CASSPNLDRQETQYF. CDR3 sequence (DNA): TGTGCCAGCAGCCCTAACCTGGACAGGCAAGAGACCCAGTACTTC.

This clone was picked up a small number of times. The chain is built from TRBV7-3 and TRBJ2-3; perhaps TRBD1 as D (5 bases). CDR1 SGHTA and CDR2 FQGTGA come from the germline V gene. The germline V and J ends were trimmed by 5 bases and 2 bases, with 17 bases remaining between them. The length of the CDR3 is 16 residues. CDR3 residues: CASSRAGKTDTDTQYF. The CDR3 DNA is TGTGCCAGCAGCAGAGCAGGGAAAACGGACACAGATACGCAGTATTTT.

The CDR3 nucleotides read TGTGCCAGCAGCAAAGCAAGGGGGGCCATCGCCTACAATGAGCAGTTCTTC. It codes for CASSKARGAIAYNEQFF. The chain employs TRBV21-1 and TRBJ2-1. TRBV21-1 is a pseudogene locus. The CDR3 is made up of 17 amino acids.

The chain recombines TRBV11-2 with TRBJ2-3; TRBD2 agrees at 10 bases. The junction had 7 bases not matched to a gene; V was cut back by 1 base and J by 6 bases. The CDR3 spans 16 residues. The V gene's germline CDR1 is SGHAT and CDR2 FQNNGV. CDR3 DNA sequence: TGTGCCAGCAGCTTAGGTAGCGGGGGGAGAGTGGATACGCAGTATTTT. Translation: CASSLGSGGRVDTQYF.

The chain employs TRBV5-5 and TRBJ2-6; no clear D gene. Trimming removed 0 bases from V and 0 bases from J, with 10 bases in between. The CDR3 consists of 17 residues. CDR1 and CDR2 (germline): SGHKS, YYEKEE (reference sequence). The CDR3 sequence is CASSLEGMGSGANVLTF. The CDR3 DNA reads TGTGCCAGCAGCTTGGAGGGTATGGGCTCTGGGGCCAACGTCCTGACTTTC.

V and J are TRBV27 and TRBJ2-1; D is tentatively TRBD1 or TRBD2 (5 bases each). This CDR3 contains 14 residues. The germline V and J ends were trimmed by 5 bases and 6 bases, with 14 bases remaining between them. Germline CDR1 reads MNHEY; CDR2 reads SMNVEV (reference sequence). The CDR3 sequence is CASSRFGTPNEQFF. For the CDR3, the DNA is TGTGCCAGCAGTCGTTTCGGGACCCCCAATGAGCAGTTCTTC.

This chain links TRBV11-2 with TRBJ1-4, with 7 bases matching TRBD1. The junction had 13 bases not matched to a gene; V was cut back by 5 bases and J by 7 bases. The CDR3 is 16 amino acids. The germline gives CDR1 SGHAT, CDR2 FQNNGV. In nucleotides, the CDR3 is TGTGCCAGCAGCATCTCAACAGGGGCGGATTTTGAAAAACTGTTTTTT. This sequence encodes CASSISTGADFEKLFF.

This clone has a single count. J is TRBJ1-2 and V is TRBV29-1; D may be TRBD1 (6 bases). The CDR3 length is 14 residues. V dropped 4 bases and J dropped 1 base, with 13 bases sitting between them. CDR1 SQVTM and CDR2 ANQGSEA come from the germline V gene. Here the CDR3 DNA reads TGCAGCGTTGTCAAGGGGGGATATAACTATGGCTACACCTTC. Translating gives CSVVKGGYNYGYTF. The full variable domain, completed using reference TRBV29-1 and TRBJ1-2, is SAVISQKPSRDICQRGTSLTIQCQVDSQVTMMFWYRQQPGQSLTLIATANQGSEATYESGFVIDKFPISRPNLTFSTLTVSNMSPEDSSIYLCSVVKGGYNYGYTFGSGTRLTVV.